Described below is a single T cell receptor (beta chain) sequence and its context. Its target antigen remains unknown. Base qualities were left out, and no much larger clone turns up one base away. Peripheral blood CD8+ and CD4+ T cells from healthy donors, Susac syndrome patients and multiple sclerosis patients were profiled using high-throughput TCR beta sequencing. The multiple sclerosis controls were treatment-naive patients whose relapsing-remitting disease, either stable or active, fulfilled the revised McDonald criteria. Bulk CD8+ and CD4+ T cells were purified magnetically by negative isolation, whereas CD8+ TEMRA cells were enriched by FACS. Blood was collected in EDTA tubes and processed within 24 hours, with PBMCs isolated through density gradient centrifugation. PBMCs intended for TCR sequencing were cryopreserved in liquid nitrogen and were subsequently thawed in a 37 degrees C water bath. The sorted or isolated CD4+, CD8+ and CD8+ TEMRA cells had a purity of 90% or higher.

The germline V gene yields ENHRY for CDR1 and SYGVKD for CDR2. The CDR3 starts with the cysteine, ends with the phenylalanine, and has 13 residues. Only the CDR3 part of the read is kept: 39 bases, read in frame from the first base. The junction shows trimming of 4 bases on V and 0 bases on J, plus 6 bases between the germline ends. RNA was extracted using the RNeasy kit, and about 0.5 to 1 microgram was reverse transcribed with random hexamers. The immunoSEQ multiplex PCR assay, which covers 54 Vbeta and 13 Jbeta segments, was used to amplify TCR beta CDR3 regions. Bias from PCR amplification was corrected by using a synthetic template baseline for primer optimization and for computational correction. The original methods were these. Only productive sequences were kept, with reads annotated to V, D and J genes according to IMGT and analyzed in immunoSEQ Analyzer. To calculate clonality, Shannon entropy was normalized by log2 of the number of productive unique sequences and then subtracted from one. For each patient and control, public and private clones were evaluated among the 100 most prevalent clones. Susac-specific clones were defined as absent from healthy and MS cohorts, over a thousand published viral clones and other ImmuneACCESS disease sequences. The public reads were reanalyzed by TCRdb: fastp trimming at Q25, MiXCR alignment, in-frame beta chains only. Each entry is one CDR3 protein sequence, shown with its most common DNA and genes. The authors' filters were not applied to this entry. The sample includes 130,000 or so distinct CDR3 sequences, with 85% to 95% observed a single time. In total, the top ten clones hold about 0.11% of the sample.

The sample belongs to a study of CD8 T cells in Susac syndrome (dated by TCRdb to between 2018 and 2020). For the study in its entirety: The study used repertoire sequencing to test whether antigen drove CD8+ T cell activation and differentiation in Susac syndrome.

On the study overall, not on this receptor specifically: The TCR sequencing and HLA analysis was acknowledged to have included a relatively small number of individuals.

The sequence came from a human donor with multiple sclerosis. The material sequenced was CD4+ T cells from PBMCs. The rearranged segments are TRBV10-3 and TRBJ2-5; no D gene can be assigned with confidence. In nucleotides, the sequence is TGTGCCATCAGTGCGCGAGACCAAGAGACCCAGTACTTC. It specifies CAISARDQETQYF.